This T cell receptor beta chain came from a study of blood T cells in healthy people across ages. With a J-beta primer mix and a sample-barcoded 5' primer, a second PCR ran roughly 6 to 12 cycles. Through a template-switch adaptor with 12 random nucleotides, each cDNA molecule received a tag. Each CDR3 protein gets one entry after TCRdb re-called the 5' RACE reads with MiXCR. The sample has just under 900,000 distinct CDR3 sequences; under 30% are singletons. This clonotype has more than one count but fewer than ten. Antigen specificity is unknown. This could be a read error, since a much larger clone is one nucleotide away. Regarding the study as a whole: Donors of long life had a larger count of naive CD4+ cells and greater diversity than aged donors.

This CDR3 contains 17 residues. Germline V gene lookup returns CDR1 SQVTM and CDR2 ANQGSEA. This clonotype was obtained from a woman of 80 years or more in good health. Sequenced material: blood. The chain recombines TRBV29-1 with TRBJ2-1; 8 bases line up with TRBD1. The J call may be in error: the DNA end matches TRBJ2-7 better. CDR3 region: CSVVWAGGRGSYNEQYF. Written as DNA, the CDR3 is TGCAGCGTTGTTTGGGCAGGGGGCAGGGGCTCCTACAATGAGCAGTACTTC.